Below, one T cell receptor beta chain is given with its context. What it binds is not known. The data were obtained in a study of cytomegalovirus exposure and HLA in healthy donors. Looking at the study overall: An earlier analysis identified 95 million to 120 million unique TCR beta sequences in approximately 190 million T cells. The study's early data release held around 85 million unique TCRs from HLA-typed donors. General study points: Some highly shared sequence variants likely arose as a pipeline artifact. A later analysis appeared to link common viral pathogens to several of the most significant clusters.

The PCR had 60 Vbeta and 13 Jbeta primers. Profiled with immunoSEQ multiplex PCR; TCRdb holds only in-frame clones, not every one. The sample totals 150,000 to 200,000 clones. Material for sequencing was PBMCs. The receptor was isolated from a woman aged 18-30 years in good health and CMV-seropositive.

The CDR3 nucleotides read TGTGCCAGCAGCCCCGAGGGGGGGAGGGCCACCTACGAGCAGTACTTC. Translation gives CASSPEGGRATYEQYF. V usage is TRBV7-3 and J usage is TRBJ2-7; possible D gene TRBD2, 7 bases. CDR1 is SGHTA, CDR2 FQGTGA, per germline. CDR3 length equals 16 residues. V lost 5 bases to trimming and J lost 2 bases, with 19 bases between them.